Listed below are T cell receptor beta chains from one sample, sequenced in a study of shared clonotypes between healthy human individuals. TCRdb keeps only in-frame clones here, not all; method: immunoSEQ multiplex PCR. The sample shows hundreds of thousands of clones, 96% of them seen only once. Sequenced sample: naive CD8+ T cells sorted from blood. These TCRs come from a woman in her twenties or thirties in good health. Both conserved end residues are part of each CDR3. A D gene is named only where the DNA matches it firmly. Rows may omit the clone size; those that give it use once, few, many or a size class.

>TRBV2|TRBJ2-4|-|-
TGTGCCAGCGAGGGACCGACTGTATACATTCAGTACTTC
CASEGPTVYIQYF
>TRBV9|TRBJ1-1|TRBD1|-
TGTGCCAGCAGCGGAGGGGGCCGGCCCCAAGGGACTGAAGCTTTCTTT
CASSGGGRPQGTEAFF
>TRBV5-4|TRBJ2-5|-|-
TGTGCCAGCAGCCAAGGTACTTTAAACCAAGAGACCCAGTACTTC
CASSQGTLNQETQYF
>TRBV7-9|TRBJ2-2|-|-
TGTGCCACTAATCCAGGGAGCCTGAACACCGGGGAGCTGTTTTTT
CATNPGSLNTGELFF
>TRBV29-1|TRBJ2-7|-|-
TGCAGCGTTGAGGGCAGGGGAGGATCCGAGCAGTACTTC
CSVEGRGGSEQYF
>TRBV27|TRBJ2-7|-|-
TGTGCCAGCAGCCCCAGTCTGGGACAAACCTCCTACGAGCAGTACTTC
CASSPSLGQTSYEQYF
>TRBV5-1|TRBJ2-2|-|-
TGCGCCAGCATGAGGCCGAACACCGGGGAGCTGTTTTTT
CASMRPNTGELFF
>TRBV27|TRBJ1-1|-|-
TGTGCCAGCAGTTTCGGGGTGTTCACTGAAGCTTTCTTT
CASSFGVFTEAFF
>TRBV27|TRBJ2-1|-|-
TGTGCCAGCAGTCCCGGGACCGTCTTAAATGAGCAGTTCTTC
CASSPGTVLNEQFF
>TRBV5-4|TRBJ2-7|TRBD1|-
TGTGCCAGCAGCCCCATTGGACAGGGCACCATGCGAGTGCAGTACTTC
CASSPIGQGTMRVQYF
>TRBV2|TRBJ2-7|-|-
TGTGCCAGCAGTTACGACGGATCCTACGAGCAGTACTTC
CASSYDGSYEQYF
>TRBV5-4|TRBJ2-2|-|-
TGTGCCAGCAGCTCGGGACAGAACACCGGGGAGCTGTTTTTT
CASSSGQNTGELFF
>TRBV7-9|TRBJ1-2|TRBD1|-
TGTGCCAGCAGCGGAACAGGGGGCGCTGGCTATGGCTACACCTTC
CASSGTGGAGYGYTF
>TRBV6-1|TRBJ2-7|-|-
TGTGCCAGCAGTGCTTCAGCCCACGAGCAGTACTTC
CASSASAHEQYF
>TRBV19|TRBJ1-1|-|-
TGTGCCAGTAGTATGAGTTTACACCGCATGAACACTGAAGCTTTCTTT
CASSMSLHRMNTEAFF
>TRBV27|TRBJ2-3|-|-
TGTGCCAGCAGTTTGTGGCACTTGACGGCCTCTAGCACAGATACGCAGTATTTT
CASSLWHLTASSTDTQYF
>TRBV14|TRBJ2-1|-|-
TGTGCCAGCAGCCAAGTAGTTTTTGGTGATGAGCAGTTCTTC
CASSQVVFGDEQFF
>TRBV27|TRBJ2-1|-|-
TGTGCCAGCAGTTTATCGATTTCGACGGGGCGCTACAATGAGCAGTTCTTC
CASSLSISTGRYNEQFF
>TRBV27|TRBJ2-3|TRBD2|-
TGTGCCAGCAGTCCGTGGACTAGCGGGGCTAGCACAGATACGCAGTATTTT
CASSPWTSGASTDTQYF
>TRBV27|TRBJ2-3|TRBD1|-
TGTGCCAGCAGTTTAGGCAGGGGGCGGCTCGAAGATACGCAGTATTTT
CASSLGRGRLEDTQYF
>TRBV27|TRBJ2-7|-|-
TGTGCCAGCAGTTTAAGGGGGTCCTACGAGCAGTACTTC
CASSLRGSYEQYF
>TRBV28|TRBJ2-2|-|-
TGTGCCAGCAGTTTATGGTCCACCGGGGAGCTGTTTTTT
CASSLWSTGELFF
>TRBV12-5|TRBJ2-2|-|-
TGTGCTAGTGGTACCGATGGAGGGATTAGCGGGGAGCTGTTTTTT
CASGTDGGISGELFF
>TRBV4-2|TRBJ2-1|TRBD2|-
TGTGCCAGCAGCCAGGGGGGGGAGGGCCAGCCTGAGCAGTTCTTC
CASSQGGEGQPEQFF
>TRBV10-2|TRBJ2-5|TRBD1|-
TGCGCCAGCAGTGATTTACCTAGAGACAGGGGAGAGACCCAGTACTTC
CASSDLPRDRGETQYF
>TRBV30|TRBJ1-1|-|few
TGTGCCTGGAGTCCAGGGGAGACTGAAGCTTTCTTT
CAWSPGETEAFF
>TRBV4-2|TRBJ2-3|TRBD2|-
TGTGCCAGCAGCCGGCGGGAGACCGGAGATACGCAGTATTTT
CASSRRETGDTQYF
>TRBV6-5|TRBJ1-1|-|-
TGTGCCAGCACGGCTTACGGGTCGAACACTGAAGCTTTCTTT
CASTAYGSNTEAFF
>TRBV5-1|TRBJ2-7|-|-
TGCGCCAGCAGCTTGGCCGTCGGACTCACGGGGGAGCAGTACTTC
CASSLAVGLTGEQYF
>TRBV27|TRBJ2-1|TRBD2|-
TGTGCCAGCAGTCTAATCGGGCTCTTGGGGGGGAATGAGCAGTTCTTC
CASSLIGLLGGNEQFF
>TRBV6-6|TRBJ2-1|TRBD2|-
TGTGCCAGCAGTTCCCAACTAGCGGCTAATTACAATGAGCAGTTCTTC
CASSSQLAANYNEQFF
>TRBV4-2|TRBJ2-3|TRBD2|-
TGTGCCAGCAGCCAAGAGGGACTAGCGGGAGGGCCAGGGGATACGCAGTATTTT
CASSQEGLAGGPGDTQYF
>TRBV27|TRBJ2-3|TRBD1|-
TGTGCCAGCAGTTTATGGAGTCAGGACAGGGAAAAAGCTAGCACAGATACGCAGTATTTT
CASSLWSQDREKASTDTQYF
>TRBV7-9|TRBJ2-7|TRBD2|-
TGTGCCAGCAGCGTAGCGGGAGGGATCTACGAGCAGTACTTC
CASSVAGGIYEQYF
>TRBV7-9|TRBJ2-5|-|-
TGTGCCAGCAGCTCAGACTTAGGGAAGACCCAGTACTTC
CASSSDLGKTQYF
>TRBV13|TRBJ2-7|-|-
TGTGCCAGCAGCTTACGCTCAGCCTACGAGCAGTACTTC
CASSLRSAYEQYF
>TRBV28|TRBJ2-7|-|-
TGTGCCAGCAGTTACCTAGATTCCTACGAGCAGTACTTC
CASSYLDSYEQYF
>TRBV11-2|TRBJ1-4|-|-
TGTGCCAGCAGCTTTACAGGGCTGAGGGAAAAACTGTTTTTT
CASSFTGLREKLFF
>TRBV7-2|TRBJ1-5|-|-
TGTGCCAGCAGCTTGACCGGGGTGGGCAATCAGCCCCAGCATTTT
CASSLTGVGNQPQHF
>TRBV27|TRBJ1-2|-|-
TGTGCCAGCAGTTTAGCAGGGCTTGCTAGCTATGGCTACACCTTC
CASSLAGLASYGYTF
>TRBV7-9|TRBJ2-2|TRBD2|-
TGTGCCAGCAATAGTAGGACTAGCCCGAACACCGGGGAGCTGTTTTTT
CASNSRTSPNTGELFF
>TRBV4-2|TRBJ2-3|TRBD2|-
TGTGCCAGCAGCCAAGCGAAGGGACTAGCGGGAGACACAGATACGCAGTATTTT
CASSQAKGLAGDTDTQYF
>TRBV7-9|TRBJ2-1|TRBD2|-
TGTGCCAGCGGTACTAGCGGGAGTGTGAATGAGCAGTTCTTC
CASGTSGSVNEQFF
>TRBV9|TRBJ1-2|-|once
TGTGCCAGCAGCGCCAGGGGCCGTGACTATGGCTACACCTTC
CASSARGRDYGYTF
>TRBV27|TRBJ2-1|TRBD2|-
TGTGCCAGCAGTTTAGTTGGGGCCAGAATAGCGGGGGCAGAGCAGTTCTTC
CASSLVGARIAGAEQFF
>TRBV6-5|TRBJ2-1|TRBD2|-
TGTGCCAGCAGCTTACTAGCGGGAGCGAATGAGCAGTTCTTC
CASSLLAGANEQFF
>TRBV29-1|TRBJ1-2|-|-
TGCAGCGTTGGATCCTCCCAAGGCACGATTTATGGCTACACCTTC
CSVGSSQGTIYGYTF
>TRBV27|TRBJ1-1|-|once
TGTGCCAGCAGTCGCTCCGGGACAGAAGCTTTCTTT
CASSRSGTEAFF
>TRBV4-1|TRBJ1-2|TRBD1|-
TGCGCCAGCAGCCAAGATGCAGGGGGCGCGGGCTATGGCTACACCTTC
CASSQDAGGAGYGYTF